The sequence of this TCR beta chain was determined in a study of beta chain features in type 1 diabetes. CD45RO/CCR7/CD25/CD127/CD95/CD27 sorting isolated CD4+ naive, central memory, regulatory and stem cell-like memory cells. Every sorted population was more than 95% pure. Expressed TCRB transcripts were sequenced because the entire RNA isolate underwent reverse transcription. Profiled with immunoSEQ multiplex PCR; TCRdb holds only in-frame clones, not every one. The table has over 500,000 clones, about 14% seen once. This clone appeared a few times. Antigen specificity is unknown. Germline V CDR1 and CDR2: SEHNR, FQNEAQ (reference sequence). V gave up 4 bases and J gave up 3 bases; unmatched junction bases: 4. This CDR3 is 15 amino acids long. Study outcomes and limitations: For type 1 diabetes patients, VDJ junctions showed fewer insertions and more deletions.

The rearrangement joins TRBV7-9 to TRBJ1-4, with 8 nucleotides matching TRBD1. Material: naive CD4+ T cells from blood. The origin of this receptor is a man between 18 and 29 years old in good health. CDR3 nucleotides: TGTGCCAGCAGCTGGCAGGGGGCCTCTAATGAAAAACTGTTTTTT. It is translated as CASSWQGASNEKLFF.